This TCR beta chain comes out of a study of blood T cell repertoires in COVID-19. The wider study: Sources were T cells, B-cell-depleted T cells, or PBMCs; the material itself was cDNA or gDNA.

Germline trimming cut 3 bases from V and 5 bases from J; bases unmatched to any gene: 8. CDR1 is SGHDN and CDR2 is FVKESK in the germline V gene. The CDR3 length is 16 residues. Clones were read by immunoSEQ multiplex PCR, and TCRdb kept only the in-frame ones, dropping some. Among about 120,000 clones listed, more than 70% were seen once. The TCR sequence derives from a man between 60 and 75 years old with acute or convalescent COVID-19. Material: peripheral blood. The chain has TRBV14 and TRBJ2-2, with 8 bases that match TRBD1. CDR3 sequence reads: CASSHRTGMRTGELFF. CDR3 nucleotide sequence: TGTGCCAGCAGCCACCGGACAGGGATGCGGACCGGGGAGCTGTTTTTT.